The next 14 T cell receptor beta chains were all read from a single sample in a study of identical twins (dated by TCRdb to 2015 to 2016). Library prep was done by 5' RACE. Instrument used: Illumina HiSeq 2000. TCRdb took the public reads, trimmed them with fastp at Q25, ran MiXCR for clone calling and kept in-frame beta chains. A single entry per CDR3 protein holds the most common genes and DNA from its merged rows. Counted in this sample were roughly 720,000 distinct CDR3 sequences; around a sixth of them appeared once. Together, the top ten hold around 12% of the sample. These same records also appear under a second study, on T cells expressing NK-cell markers.

Sequencing used PBMCs. All receptors come from a woman younger than 35 in good health.

The chain recombines TRBV24-1 with TRBJ2-1; D may match TRBD1 or TRBD2 (5 bases each). The CDR3 is 14 amino acids. The V end lost 6 bases, the J end lost 7 bases, and 15 bases lay between the germline ends. CDR1 and CDR2 (germline): KGHDR, SFDVKD. The CDR3 DNA is TGTGCCACCAGTCCTGGGACCTCGCGAAATGAGCAGTTCTTC. This encodes CATSPGTSRNEQFF.

This sequence joins TRBV7-2 and TRBJ2-4, with 7 bases identical to TRBD1. The junction had 7 bases not matched to a gene; V was cut back by 5 bases and J by 9 bases. Looked up from germline, CDR1 is SGHTA and CDR2 is FQGNSA. The CDR3 runs 13 residues. CDR3 sequence (DNA): TGTGCCAGCAGCCCCCAGGGGGTAGGCATTCAGTACTTC. This codes for CASSPQGVGIQYF.

The genes are TRBV5-1 and TRBJ1-3; 7 nucleotides match TRBD1. Trimming removed 7 bases from V and 0 bases from J; junction bases left unmatched: 4. This CDR3 has 14 amino acids. The V gene's germline CDR1 is SGHRS and CDR2 YFSETQ. The CDR3: CASQGQFSGNTIYF. CDR3 nucleotide sequence: TGCGCCAGCCAGGGACAGTTCTCTGGAAACACCATATATTTT.

The CDR3 DNA reads TGTGCCTGCCTCAACGGCTCTGAAAAACTGTTTTTT. Protein: CACLNGSEKLFF. The V and J genes are TRBV30 and TRBJ1-4, with D uncertain. CDR1 and CDR2 from the germline V gene are GTSNPN and SVGIG (reference sequence). The CDR3 loop spans 12 amino acids. V lost 6 bases and J lost 7, with 12 bases in between.

This sequence joins TRBV5-1 and TRBJ2-5, with D possibly being TRBD1 or TRBD2 (6 bases each). From germline, CDR1 is SGHRS and CDR2 YFSETQ. V lost 0 bases and J 7 bases, leaving 10 bases between the germline ends. The CDR3 is 13 amino acids. This CDR3 reads CASSLAGARTQYF. The CDR3 nucleotides read TGCGCCAGCAGCTTGGCGGGGGCCCGGACCCAGTACTTC.

As to this clonotype: A much larger clone differs from this one at a single base, so this may be a read error. The CDR3 sequence is CASSLVRDSEAFF. The CDR3 bases are TGTGCCAGCAGCTTAGTGAGGGACTCTGAAGCTTTCTTT. The chain has TRBV11-3 and TRBJ1-1, with D perhaps TRBD1 (5 bases). V dropped 1 base and J dropped 6 bases, with 9 bases sitting between them. Germline CDR1 reads SGHNT; CDR2 reads YENEEA. The CDR3 extends over 13 amino acids.

The rearrangement links TRBV4-3 to TRBJ2-7, with 9 nucleotides matching TRBD1. The CDR3 loop spans 16 amino acids. The germline gives CDR1 LGHNA, CDR2 YSLEER. The ends lost 3 bases at V and 5 bases at J; junction bases unmatched: 11. CDR3 sequence (DNA): TGCGCCAGCAGCCACGGTCTCGGACAGGGGATCCACGAGCAGTACTTC. Translated, it gives CASSHGLGQGIHEQYF.

This clonotype was counted a few times. This sequence joins TRBV6-2 or TRBV6-3 and TRBJ1-2; 8 nucleotides agree with TRBD1. Losses at the gene ends were 6 bases for V and 6 bases for J; bases not matched to a gene: 12. CDR3 length: 15 residues. The germline V gene has CDR1 MNHEY and CDR2 SVGEGT. As DNA, the CDR3 is TGTGCCAGCAGACTCTGGACGGGACAGGTGGATGGCTACACCTTC. Protein product: CASRLWTGQVDGYTF.

The CDR3 DNA is TGTGCCACATCCGGGGCTAGGGACTACGAGCAGTACTTC. Its protein product is CATSGARDYEQYF. The rearrangement uses TRBV11-3 and TRBJ2-7; perhaps D is TRBD1 or TRBD2 (5 bases each). The CDR3 spans 13 residues. Germline V gene lookup returns CDR1 SGHNT and CDR2 YENEEA. Trimming removed 10 bases at V and 3 bases at J, with 16 bases between.

The chain uses TRBV7-8 and TRBJ1-2, with 10 positions matching TRBD1. Trimming at V came to 1 base and at J to 4 bases, leaving 6 bases not matched to a gene. CDR1 and CDR2 (germline): SGHVS, FQNEAQ. The CDR3 has 16 amino acids. The CDR3 bases are TGTGCCAGCAGCTTAGGGGGGACAGGGGCCACCTATGGCTACACCTTC. This translates into CASSLGGTGATYGYTF.

The chain uses TRBV20-1 and TRBJ1-1; D is unresolved. Germline lookup yields CDR1 DFQATT and CDR2 SNEGSKA (reference sequence). The CDR3 sequence is 14 residues long. Trimming cost V 2 bases and J 1 base, with 11 bases left between them. The CDR3 sequence is CSARKGGSNTEAFF. For the CDR3, the DNA is TGCAGTGCTAGAAAGGGCGGATCGAACACTGAAGCTTTCTTT.

This clonotype was recorded a few times. This sequence joins TRBV29-1 and TRBJ1-2; 8 nucleotides agree with TRBD1. Germline trimming cut 6 bases from V and 6 bases from J; bases unmatched to any gene: 3. The germline V gene has CDR1 SQVTM and CDR2 ANQGSEA. The length of the CDR3 is 11 residues. Here the CDR3 DNA reads TGCAGCGTATTGACAGGGGATGGCTACACCTTC. Protein sequence: CSVLTGDGYTF.

This rearrangement joins TRBV20-1 to TRBJ1-1; TRBD1 might be the D (6 bases). The CDR3 is 13 residues long. CDR1 is DFQATT and CDR2 is SNEGSKA in the germline V gene (reference sequence). Deletions cut 2 bases from V and 3 bases from J, with 10 bases between. CDR3 coding DNA: TGCAGTGCTAGAACGGGGGCGGACACTGAAGCTTTCTTT. Its translation is CSARTGADTEAFF.

This clonotype was counted many times. This rearrangement joins TRBV7-9 to TRBJ1-2; D is uncertain. V was shortened by 2 bases and J by 8 bases, with 12 bases between the two germline ends. CDR1 and CDR2 (germline): SEHNR, FQNEAQ (reference sequence). The length of the CDR3 is 13 residues. CDR3 sequence reads: CASSLLGVPGYTF. CDR3 nucleotides: TGTGCCAGCAGCTTACTTGGGGTCCCGGGCTACACCTTC.